A single sample gave rise to the 10 T cell receptor beta chains below, sequenced in a study of control samples from healthy donors and cancer patients. TCRdb's copy holds only in-frame clones and misses some; the assay was immunoSEQ multiplex PCR. The sample shows some 65,000 clones, 75% to 90% of them seen only once. The specimen sequenced was PBMCs. Receptors originate from a woman between 45 and 60 years old with lung cancer.

This clone was recorded once. This chain uses TRBV19 with TRBJ2-3; 7 bases align to TRBD2. The V gene end was trimmed by 6 bases and the J gene end by 5 bases; junction bases not matched to a gene: 5. CDR1 and CDR2 (germline): LNHDA, SQIVND (reference sequence). CDR3 size: 13 residues. The CDR3 protein is CASRSGRGDTQYF. The CDR3 DNA reads as TGTGCCAGTAGGTCAGGGAGGGGAGATACGCAGTATTTT. Drawing the rest from reference TRBV19 and TRBJ2-3, the complete variable domain is DGGITQSPKYLFRKEGQNVTLSCEQNLNHDAMYWYRQDPGQGLRLIYYSQIVNDFQKGDIAEGYSVSREKKESFPLTVTSAQKNPTAFYLCASRSGRGDTQYFGPGTRLTVL.

Within the sample, this clone is medium-sized (0.01 to 0.1%). The CDR3 loop is CASSPGLGGNKNIQYF. CDR3 sequence (DNA): TGTGCCAGCAGTCCCGGACTGGGAGGTAACAAAAACATTCAGTACTTC. The chain is built from TRBV7-6 and TRBJ2-4, with D possibly being TRBD2 (6 bases). V shed 6 bases and J shed 3 bases, with 18 bases lying between them. The CDR3 sequence is 16 residues long. The germline V gene has CDR1 SGHVS and CDR2 FNYEAQ.

The rearrangement uses TRBV10-3 and TRBJ2-5; TRBD1 matches at 7 bases. CDR3 length: 14 amino acids. Germline trimming cut 6 bases from V and 2 bases from J; bases unmatched to any gene: 6. The germline gives CDR1 ENHRY, CDR2 SYGVKD. The CDR3 loop reads CAISPTGSQETQYF. The CDR3, as DNA: TGTGCCATCAGCCCGACAGGGAGTCAAGAGACCCAGTACTTC.

This clone was detected once. The rearrangement links TRBV18 to TRBJ2-1; D is possibly TRBD2 (6 bases). V was pared by 8 bases and J by 8 bases, with 13 bases between. CDR3 size: 12 residues. Germline CDR1 reads KGHSH; CDR2 reads LQKENI. For the CDR3, the DNA is TGTGCCAGCGGAGGGGTGGGCGATGAGCAGTTCTTC. Its protein product is CASGGVGDEQFF. Combining the CDR3 with reference TRBV18 and TRBJ2-1 gives the whole variable domain NAGVMQNPRHLVRRRGQEARLRCSPMKGHSHVYWYRQLPEEGLKFMVYLQKENIIDESGMPKERFSAEFPKEGPSILRIQQVVRGDSAAYFCASGGVGDEQFFGPGTRLTVL.

The rearrangement links TRBV7-9 to TRBJ2-7; D ambiguous. The CDR3 is 13 residues long. V shed 2 bases and J shed 5 bases, with 10 bases lying between them. In germline, CDR1 is SEHNR, CDR2 FQNEAQ (reference sequence). DNA for the CDR3: TGTGCCAGCAGCTTAAACTCTGGCCACGAGCAGTACTTC. Translating gives CASSLNSGHEQYF. Using reference TRBV7-9 and TRBJ2-7 for the parts outside the CDR3, the full variable domain is DTGVSQNPRHKITKRGQNVTFRCDPISEHNRLYWYRQTLGQGPEFLTYFQNEAQLEKSRLLSDRFSAERPKGSFSTLEIQRTEQGDSAMYLCASSLNSGHEQYFGPGTRLTVT.

The chain couples TRBV6-2 or TRBV6-3 to TRBJ1-6; 8 nucleotides line up with TRBD1. This CDR3 is 17 amino acids long. Germline loops: CDR1 MNHEY, CDR2 SVGEGT. V was clipped by 2 bases and J by 10 bases; unmatched bases: 13. The DNA for the CDR3 is TGTGCCAGCAGTTACCGTACAGGGGGAAAGGAGAAATCACCCCTCCACTTT. Translating it yields CASSYRTGGKEKSPLHF.

The chain couples TRBV5-5 to TRBJ2-2; D unresolved. The CDR3 is made up of 14 amino acids. Germline CDR1 and CDR2: SGHKS and YYEKEE (reference sequence). V was pared by 0 bases and J by 2 bases, with 5 bases between. CDR3 DNA: TGTGCCAGCAGCTTGGTACGAAACACCGGGGAGCTGTTTTTT. It translates to CASSLVRNTGELFF. Full variable domain (missing parts from reference TRBV5-5 and TRBJ2-2): DAGVTQSPTHLIKTRGQQVTLRCSPISGHKSVSWYQQVLGQGPQFIFQYYEKEERGRGNFPDRFSARQFPNYSSELNVNALLLGDSALYLCASSLVRNTGELFFGEGSRLTVL.

V gene TRBV27 combines with J gene TRBJ1-1; no clear D gene. Trimming removed 8 bases from V and 0 bases from J, with 4 bases in between. Germline values: CDR1 MNHEY, CDR2 SMNVEV (reference sequence). This CDR3 spans 11 amino acids. CDR3 amino acids: CASWLNTEAFF. The CDR3 DNA is TGTGCCAGCTGGCTGAACACTGAAGCTTTCTTT.

In DNA, the CDR3 is TGTGCCAGCAGTTCCGGGACAGTGATTTTCTCTGGGGCCAACGTCCTGACTTTC. Protein: CASSSGTVIFSGANVLTF. The chain recombines TRBV9 with TRBJ2-6; 7 nucleotides match TRBD1. This CDR3 has 18 residues. Germline trimming cut 5 bases from V and 0 bases from J; bases unmatched to any gene: 11. CDR1 and CDR2 from the germline V gene are SGDLS and YYNGEE. Full variable domain (outside the CDR3, taken from reference TRBV9 and TRBJ2-6): DSGVTQTPKHLITATGQRVTLRCSPRSGDLSVYWYQQSLDQGLQFLIQYYNGEERAKGNILERFSAQQFPDLHSELNLSSLELGDSALYFCASSSGTVIFSGANVLTFGAGSRLTVL.

J is TRBJ1-1 and V is TRBV9; D ambiguous. Trimming took 0 bases from V and 3 from J, leaving 6 bases between them. This CDR3 is 13 amino acids long. In germline, CDR1 is SGDLS, CDR2 YYNGEE. The CDR3 nucleotides read TGTGCCAGCAGCGTAGTCGGGGACACTGAAGCTTTCTTT. Translation: CASSVVGDTEAFF.